The 20 T cell receptor beta chains below were found in one sample sequenced in a study of T cells after yellow fever vaccination. TCRdb itself ran the 5' RACE reads through MiXCR, one entry per CDR3 protein. The table lists some 670,000 distinct CDR3 sequences, approximately 13% of them singletons, with about 15% in the top ten. The sequencing here drew on PBMCs, taken on the day of the yellow fever booster vaccination. Receptors originate from a man aged 30 to 45 who received the YFV17D yellow fever vaccine.

The chain carries TRBV5-1 and TRBJ2-1; 9 nucleotides agree with TRBD2. V lost 9 bases to trimming and J lost 6 bases; unmatched junction nucleotides: 19. There are 17 residues in the CDR3. Germline values: CDR1 SGHRS, CDR2 YFSETQ. The CDR3 sequence: CATSTPVTSGGPNEQFF. The CDR3 bases are TGCGCCACCTCCACCCCAGTGACTAGCGGAGGCCCCAATGAGCAGTTCTTC.

This clonotype came up a few times. V gene TRBV19 combines with J gene TRBJ2-4; a possible D gene is TRBD2 (6 bases). CDR1 is LNHDA and CDR2 is SQIVND in the germline V gene (reference sequence). Trimming shortened V by 4 bases and J by 6 bases, and 16 bases separated the two germline ends. The CDR3 has 15 amino acids. In nucleotides, the CDR3 is TGTGCCAGTAGTAGGGGGGAGAGGGTTACAAACATTCAGTACTTC. This sequence encodes CASSRGERVTNIQYF. Full variable domain (rest looked up from reference TRBV19 and TRBJ2-4): DGGITQSPKYLFRKEGQNVTLSCEQNLNHDAMYWYRQDPGQGLRLIYYSQIVNDFQKGDIAEGYSVSREKKESFPLTVTSAQKNPTAFYLCASSRGERVTNIQYFGAGTRLSVL.

CDR3 in DNA: TGTGCCAGCAGTTTATCTAGCGGAGGCCCGAATACGCAGTATTTT. It encodes CASSLSSGGPNTQYF. This chain joins TRBV27 and TRBJ2-3, with D perhaps TRBD2 (6 bases). V gave up 0 bases and J gave up 7 bases, with 14 bases separating them. The V gene's germline CDR1 is MNHEY and CDR2 SMNVEV (reference sequence). CDR3 size: 15 residues.

This clonotype was detected a few times. The chain combines TRBV7-2 with TRBJ2-2, with 10 positions matching TRBD2. The CDR3 runs to 18 residues. Germline lookup yields CDR1 SGHTA and CDR2 FQGNSA. V shed 1 base and J 4 bases; nucleotides not matched to a gene: 9. CDR3: CASSLVARPSGSTGELFF. The CDR3 coding sequence is TGTGCCAGCAGCTTAGTCGCTCGGCCTAGCGGGAGCACCGGGGAGCTGTTTTTT. Supplemented by reference TRBV7-2 and TRBJ2-2, the full variable domain reads GAGVSQSPSNKVTEKGKDVELRCDPISGHTALYWYRQSLGQGLEFLIYFQGNSAPDKSGLPSDRFSAERTGGSVSTLTIQRTQQEDSAVYLCASSLVARPSGSTGELFFGEGSRLTVL.

This clonotype turned up a few times. This chain uses TRBV5-4 with TRBJ1-2; D ambiguous. Germline loops: CDR1 SGHNT, CDR2 YYREEE (reference sequence). Trimming cost V 2 bases and J 2 bases, with 7 bases left between them. The CDR3 has 13 residues. The CDR3 DNA reads TGTGCCAGCAGCTTAAACAACAACTATGGCTACACCTTC. This encodes CASSLNNNYGYTF. The variable domain in full, completed from reference TRBV5-4 and TRBJ1-2, reads ETGVTQSPTHLIKTRGQQVTLRCSSQSGHNTVSWYQQALGQGPQFIFQYYREEENGRGNFPPRFSGLQFPNYSSELNVNALELDDSALYLCASSLNNNYGYTFGSGTRLTVV.

This clonotype was observed a few times. CDR3 nucleotides: TGCGCCAGCAGCCAAGATGGGGTAGCGGGAGGTTACAATGAGCAGTTCTTC. Its translation: CASSQDGVAGGYNEQFF. The chain has TRBV4-3 and TRBJ2-1, with TRBD2 identical over 10 bases. The CDR3 has 17 residues. The V gene end was trimmed by 0 bases and the J gene end by 4 bases; junction bases not matched to a gene: 6. Germline V gene lookup returns CDR1 LGHNA and CDR2 YSLEER.

This clonotype was detected only a few times. The rearrangement links TRBV27 to TRBJ1-2; D gene ambiguous. In germline, CDR1 is MNHEY, CDR2 SMNVEV (reference sequence). The CDR3 runs 14 residues. Between the trimmed V and J ends, which lost 3 bases and 3 bases, there was a span of 11 bases. CDR3 amino acids: CASSFKGWHYGYTF. CDR3 bases: TGTGCCAGCAGTTTCAAGGGTTGGCACTATGGCTACACCTTC.

This clonotype was recorded at least ten times. V is TRBV7-2 and J is TRBJ1-5; D ambiguous. V shed 1 base and J shed 9 bases, with 10 bases lying between them. CDR1 is SGHTA, CDR2 FQGNSA, per germline. CDR3 length: 13 amino acids. CDR3 protein: CASSLGEGRPQHF. In nucleotides, the CDR3 is TGTGCCAGCAGCTTAGGGGAGGGTAGGCCCCAGCATTTT.

This clonotype was picked up many times. The V call is TRBV29-1, the J call TRBJ1-5; no clear D gene. V shed 6 bases and J shed 7 bases, with 13 bases lying between them. Per the germline V gene, CDR1 is SQVTM and CDR2 is ANQGSEA. The CDR3 covers 12 residues. CDR3 coding DNA: TGCAGCGTAGACCACAATGACCAGCCCCAGCATTTT. Protein sequence: CSVDHNDQPQHF.

The chain carries TRBV24-1 and TRBJ2-7, with 7 nucleotides matching TRBD2. Trimming took 7 bases from V and 4 from J; bases not matched to a gene: 6. CDR1 KGHDR and CDR2 SFDVKD come from the germline V gene. The CDR3 runs to 13 residues. CDR3 coding DNA: TGTGCCACCAGCGCGGGGGAGGGGTACGAGCAGTACTTC. This gives the protein CATSAGEGYEQYF.

This clonotype was seen a few times. V is TRBV6-5 and J is TRBJ1-1; no definite D call. The V gene lost 4 bases and the J gene lost 7 bases, with 10 bases spanning the gap. Germline assignment: CDR1 MNHEY and CDR2 SVGAGI. The CDR3 length is 12 residues. CDR3 in DNA: TGTGCCAGCAGTTTCGGTGCGGATGAAGCTTTCTTT. This translates into CASSFGADEAFF.

J is TRBJ2-7 and V is TRBV5-1; perhaps TRBD2 as D (6 bases). CDR3 length: 14 amino acids. Looked up from germline, CDR1 is SGHRS and CDR2 is YFSETQ. V dropped 4 bases and J dropped 2 bases, with 13 bases sitting between them. The CDR3 region has the DNA TGCGCCAGCAGCGCCTCCGGGAGCCCCTACGAGCAGTACTTC. Translation: CASSASGSPYEQYF.

V and J are TRBV6-5 and TRBJ2-1; no clear D gene. CDR1 and CDR2 from the germline V gene are MNHEY and SVGAGI. The CDR3 runs to 17 residues. V was clipped by 1 base and J by 0 bases, with 13 bases between them. CDR3 in DNA: TGTGCCAGCAGTTACTTAAACACCTTGAGCTCCTACAATGAGCAGTTCTTC. Protein product: CASSYLNTLSSYNEQFF.

This sequence joins TRBV15 and TRBJ1-5; 7 nucleotides align to TRBD1. Germline trimming cut 5 bases from V and 1 base from J; bases unmatched to any gene: 8. CDR1 and CDR2 (germline): LNHNV, YYDKDF (reference sequence). The CDR3 is 16 amino acids. The CDR3: CATSRQGQFSNQPQHF. Here the CDR3 DNA reads TGTGCCACCAGCCGACAGGGTCAGTTCAGCAATCAGCCCCAGCATTTT.

This clonotype has a handful of counts. The V call is TRBV7-6, the J call TRBJ2-3, with TRBD2 matching 8 bases. J was trimmed by 3 bases and V by 5 bases; bases with no gene match: 7. This CDR3 has 15 residues. Germline V gene data show CDR1 as SGHVS and CDR2 as FNYEAQ. CDR3 nucleotides: TGTGCCAGCAGCCCACCCGGGAGGGATACAGATACGCAGTATTTT. Residues: CASSPPGRDTDTQYF.

This clonotype was seen a few times. The chain employs TRBV7-6 and TRBJ2-1; perhaps TRBD1 as D (6 bases). Trimming took off 5 bases at V and 4 bases at J, with 15 bases between the two ends. Germline CDR1 reads SGHVS; CDR2 reads FNYEAQ. The CDR3 contains 15 residues. The CDR3 loop is CASSPYPDSYNEQFF. The CDR3 DNA sequence: TGTGCCAGCAGCCCATACCCGGACAGTTACAATGAGCAGTTCTTC.

This clonotype was detected many times. The chain uses TRBV7-9 and TRBJ2-5; D gene uncertain. Looked up from germline, CDR1 is SEHNR and CDR2 is FQNEAQ (reference sequence). The CDR3 consists of 15 residues. V was shortened by 1 base and J by 1 base, with 10 bases between the two germline ends. The CDR3 reads CASSLVYAGQETQYF. CDR3 DNA sequence: TGTGCCAGCAGCTTAGTTTACGCAGGCCAAGAGACCCAGTACTTC.

This clonotype was detected only a few times. This sequence joins TRBV19 and TRBJ2-7; no definite D call. Germline loops: CDR1 LNHDA, CDR2 SQIVND (reference sequence). This CDR3 has 14 residues. Trimming shortened V by 3 bases and J by 0 bases, and 9 bases separated the two germline ends. The CDR3 spells CASSIGRPSYEQYF. The CDR3 DNA reads TGTGCCAGTAGTATCGGCAGGCCCTCCTACGAGCAGTACTTC.

In this sample, this clonotype turned up a few times. This chain uses TRBV4-3 with TRBJ2-3, with a weak D call TRBD2 (6 bases). Trimming took 4 bases from V and 4 from J, leaving 12 bases between them. The V gene's germline CDR1 is LGHNA and CDR2 YSLEER. The CDR3 runs to 14 residues. The CDR3 coding sequence is TGCGCCAGCAGCCCCTTTACGGGGGCAGATACGCAGTATTTT. Protein product: CASSPFTGADTQYF.

The chain employs TRBV9 and TRBJ2-3; D is undetermined. The CDR3 covers 14 residues. The V and J ends lost 3 bases and 1 base respectively, with 9 bases between them. The germline V gene has CDR1 SGDLS and CDR2 YYNGEE. CDR3 residues: CASSALSGTDTQYF. CDR3 sequence (DNA): TGTGCCAGCAGCGCGCTTTCAGGCACAGATACGCAGTATTTT.